This paragraph covers one T cell receptor (beta chain) sequence. Profiled with immunoSEQ multiplex PCR; TCRdb holds only in-frame clones, not every one. The sample contains over 150,000 clones, 96% of which appear only once. This entry is derived from a study of control samples from healthy donors and cancer patients. The germline gives CDR1 KGHSH, CDR2 LQKENI. Unmatched junction bases numbered 7, after V lost 6 bases and J lost 0 bases. CDR3 size: 16 residues. This sequence originates from a woman aged 25 to 39 in good health. The sequenced material came from blood. V usage is TRBV18 and J usage is TRBJ1-4, with 7 bases matching TRBD1. The CDR3 is CASSPGQLATNEKLFF. For the CDR3, the DNA is TGTGCCAGCTCCCCGGGACAGTTAGCAACTAATGAAAAACTGTTTTTT.